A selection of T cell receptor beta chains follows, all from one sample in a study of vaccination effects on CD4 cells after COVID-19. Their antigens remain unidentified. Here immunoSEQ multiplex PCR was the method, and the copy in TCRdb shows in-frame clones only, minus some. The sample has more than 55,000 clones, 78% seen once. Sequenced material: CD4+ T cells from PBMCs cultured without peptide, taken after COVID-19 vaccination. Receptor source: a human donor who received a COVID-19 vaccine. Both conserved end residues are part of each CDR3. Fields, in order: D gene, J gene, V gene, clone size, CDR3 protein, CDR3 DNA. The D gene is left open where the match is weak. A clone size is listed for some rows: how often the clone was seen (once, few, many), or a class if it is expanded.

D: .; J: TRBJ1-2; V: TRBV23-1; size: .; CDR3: CASPQSSPF; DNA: TGCGCCAGCCCCCAGTCGTCCCCCTTC
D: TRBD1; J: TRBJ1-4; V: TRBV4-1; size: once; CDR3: CASSQETGVNEKLFF; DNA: TGCGCCAGCAGCCAAGAGACAGGGGTCAATGAAAAACTGTTTTTT
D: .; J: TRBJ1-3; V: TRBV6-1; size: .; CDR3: CASSPAASGNTIYF; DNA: TGTGCCAGCAGTCCCGCGGCCTCTGGAAACACCATATATTTT
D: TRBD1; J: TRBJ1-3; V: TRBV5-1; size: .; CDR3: CASSTGQGGNTIYF; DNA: TGCGCCAGCAGCACCGGACAGGGGGGAAACACCATATATTTT
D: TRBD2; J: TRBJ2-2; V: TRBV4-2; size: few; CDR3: CASSQAPSGGNTGELFF; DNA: TGTGCCAGCAGCCAAGCCCCTAGCGGGGGGAACACCGGGGAGCTGTTTTTT
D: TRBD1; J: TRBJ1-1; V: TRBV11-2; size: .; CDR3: CASSSRGSQAFF; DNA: TGTGCCAGCAGCTCCAGGGGGTCCCAAGCTTTCTTT
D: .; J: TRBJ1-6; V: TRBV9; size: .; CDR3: CASRGTAYNSPLHF; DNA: TGTGCCAGCAGGGGGACGGCCTATAATTCACCCCTCCACTTT
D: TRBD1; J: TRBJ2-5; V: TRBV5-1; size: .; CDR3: CASSSTGQDPNQYF; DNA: TGCGCCAGCAGCTCTACCGGACAGGACCCAAACCAGTACTTC
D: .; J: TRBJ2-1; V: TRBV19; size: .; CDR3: CASSIGTYRPYNEQFF; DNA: TGTGCCAGTAGTATAGGCACCTACCGTCCCTACAATGAGCAGTTCTTC
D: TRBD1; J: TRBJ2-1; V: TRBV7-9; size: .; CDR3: CASRNTGGSYNEQFF; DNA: TGTGCCAGCAGGAATACAGGGGGCTCCTACAATGAGCAGTTCTTC
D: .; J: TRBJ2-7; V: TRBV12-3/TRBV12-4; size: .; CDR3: CASSTSGEQYF; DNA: TGTGCCAGCAGTACATCAGGCGAGCAGTACTTC
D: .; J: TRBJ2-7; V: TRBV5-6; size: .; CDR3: CASSLARQLYEQYF; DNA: TGTGCCAGCAGCTTGGCCCGGCAGCTCTACGAGCAGTACTTC
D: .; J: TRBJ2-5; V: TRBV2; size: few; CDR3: CAGGGDQETQYF; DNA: TGTGCCGGGGGGGGCGATCAAGAGACCCAGTACTTC
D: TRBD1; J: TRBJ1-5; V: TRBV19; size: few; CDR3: CASSARDRGFGQPQHF; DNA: TGTGCCAGTAGTGCCAGGGACAGGGGGTTTGGACAGCCCCAGCATTTT
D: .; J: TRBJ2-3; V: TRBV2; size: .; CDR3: CASRTFFGGPDTQYF; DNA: TGTGCCAGCAGGACCTTTTTCGGGGGTCCAGATACGCAGTATTTT
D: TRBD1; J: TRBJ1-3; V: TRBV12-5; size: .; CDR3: CASGLALQGALGGNTIYF; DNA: TGTGCTAGTGGTTTGGCATTACAGGGGGCGTTGGGTGGAAACACCATATATTTT
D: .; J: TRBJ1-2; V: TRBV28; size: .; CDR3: CASRSSLTHFYTF; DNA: TGTGCCAGTAGATCCAGCCTAACCCATTTCTACACCTTC
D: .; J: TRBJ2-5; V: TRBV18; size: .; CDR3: CASSPRGETQYF; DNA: TGTGCCAGCTCACCGAGGGGGGAGACCCAGTACTTC
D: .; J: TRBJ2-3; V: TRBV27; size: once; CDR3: CASSAPGSGETQYF; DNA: TGTGCCAGCAGTGCACCGGGATCCGGAGAAACGCAGTATTTT
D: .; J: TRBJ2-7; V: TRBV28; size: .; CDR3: CASIQRVQGKSYEQYF; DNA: TGTGCCAGCATTCAAAGAGTACAGGGCAAATCCTACGAGCAGTACTTC
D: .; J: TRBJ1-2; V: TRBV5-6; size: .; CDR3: CASSIGRRNYGYTF; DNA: TGTGCCAGCAGCATTGGGCGCAGGAACTATGGCTACACCTTC
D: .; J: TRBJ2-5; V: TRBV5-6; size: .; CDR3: CASSPTGTETQYF; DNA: TGTGCCAGCAGCCCGACAGGCACAGAGACCCAGTACTTC
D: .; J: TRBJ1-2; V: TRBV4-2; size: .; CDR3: CASSQDHLKNYGYTF; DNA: TGTGCCAGCAGCCAAGATCATCTGAAAAACTATGGCTACACCTTC
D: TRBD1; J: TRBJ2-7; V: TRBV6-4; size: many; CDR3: CASGTGARRLSYEQYF; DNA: TGTGCCAGCGGGACAGGGGCCCGCCGGTTGTCCTACGAGCAGTACTTC
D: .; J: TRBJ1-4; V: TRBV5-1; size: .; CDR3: CASSARGQGEKLFF; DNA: TGCGCCAGCAGCGCCCGGGGTCAGGGCGAAAAACTGTTTTTT
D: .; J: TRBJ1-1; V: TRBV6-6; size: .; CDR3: CASSYAGSGTEAFF; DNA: TGTGCCAGCAGTTACGCGGGCTCCGGCACTGAAGCTTTCTTT
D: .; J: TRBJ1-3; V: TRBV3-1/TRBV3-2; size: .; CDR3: CASSQGRGGTGNTIYF; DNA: TGTGCCAGCAGCCAAGGGCGCGGGGGAACTGGAAACACCATATATTTT
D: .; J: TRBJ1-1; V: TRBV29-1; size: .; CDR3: CSVGGVSRPEAFF; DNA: TGCAGCGTTGGGGGGGTGAGTCGGCCCGAAGCTTTCTTT
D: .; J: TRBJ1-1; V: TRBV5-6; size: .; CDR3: CASTPTSLMNTEAFF; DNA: TGTGCCAGCACCCCCACTTCGTTAATGAACACTGAAGCTTTCTTT
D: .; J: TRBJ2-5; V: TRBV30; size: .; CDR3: CAWSVLRAGRQETQYF; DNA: TGTGCCTGGAGTGTACTTAGGGCAGGAAGGCAAGAGACCCAGTACTTC
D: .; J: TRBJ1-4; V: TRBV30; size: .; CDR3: CAWSGTDSRNEKLFF; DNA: TGTGCCTGGAGTGGGACGGACAGCCGAAATGAAAAACTGTTTTTT
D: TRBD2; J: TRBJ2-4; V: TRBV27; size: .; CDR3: CASRGGLAGGFKNIQYF; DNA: TGTGCCAGCAGAGGGGGACTAGCGGGGGGTTTCAAAAACATTCAGTACTTC
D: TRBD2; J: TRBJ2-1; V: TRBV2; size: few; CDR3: CASSYSGGNNEQFF; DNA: TGTGCCAGCTCCTATAGCGGGGGCAACAATGAGCAGTTCTTC
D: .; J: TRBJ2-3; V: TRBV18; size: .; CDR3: CASSAIGGADTQYF; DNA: TGTGCCAGCTCAGCTATTGGGGGAGCAGATACGCAGTATTTT
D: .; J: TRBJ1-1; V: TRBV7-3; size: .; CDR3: CASSSITYTEAFF; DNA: TGTGCCAGCAGCTCGATCACGTACACTGAAGCTTTCTTT
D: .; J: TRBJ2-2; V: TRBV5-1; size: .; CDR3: CASSLDGTGELFF; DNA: TGCGCCAGCAGCTTAGACGGCACCGGGGAGCTGTTTTTT
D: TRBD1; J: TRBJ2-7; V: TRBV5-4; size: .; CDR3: CASSWTGDYEQYF; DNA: TGTGCCAGCAGCTGGACAGGGGACTACGAGCAGTACTTC
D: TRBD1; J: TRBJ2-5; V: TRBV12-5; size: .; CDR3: CASGWTGLTQETQYF; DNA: TGTGCTAGTGGTTGGACAGGACTCACCCAAGAGACCCAGTACTTC
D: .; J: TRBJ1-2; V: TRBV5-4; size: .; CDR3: CASSSTTANYGYTF; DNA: TGTGCCAGCAGCTCGACGACAGCCAACTATGGCTACACCTTC
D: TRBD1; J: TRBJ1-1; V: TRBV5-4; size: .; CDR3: CASSPQTGADMNTEAFF; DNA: TGTGCCAGCAGCCCACAGACAGGGGCCGACATGAACACTGAAGCTTTCTTT
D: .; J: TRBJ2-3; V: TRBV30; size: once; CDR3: CAWRFGTGTDTQYF; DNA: TGTGCCTGGAGGTTCGGCACTGGCACAGATACGCAGTATTTT
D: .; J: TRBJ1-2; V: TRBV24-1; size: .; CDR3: CATSDLGSKKGAPDF; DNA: TGTGCCACCAGTGACCTAGGGTCGAAGAAAGGGGCTCCAGACTTC
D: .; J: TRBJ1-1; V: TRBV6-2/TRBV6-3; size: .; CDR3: CASSYLGARNTEAFF; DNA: TGTGCCAGCAGTTACCTCGGGGCCAGGAACACTGAAGCTTTCTTT
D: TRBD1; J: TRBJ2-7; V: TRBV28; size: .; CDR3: CASSHGGQGSYEQYF; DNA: TGTGCCAGCAGCCACGGGGGACAGGGGTCCTACGAGCAGTACTTC
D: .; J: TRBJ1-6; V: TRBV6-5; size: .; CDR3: CASRSQVSYNSPLHF; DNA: TGTGCCAGCAGATCACAGGTGTCCTATAATTCACCCCTCCACTTT
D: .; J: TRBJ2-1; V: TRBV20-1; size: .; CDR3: CSARRANEQFF; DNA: TGCAGTGCCCGTCGGGCCAATGAGCAGTTCTTC
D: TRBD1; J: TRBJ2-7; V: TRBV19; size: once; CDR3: CASSTSGGSYEQYF; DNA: TGTGCCAGTAGTACCTCAGGGGGCAGCTACGAGCAGTACTTC
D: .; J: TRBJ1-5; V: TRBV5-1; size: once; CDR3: CASSMGGVSNQPQHF; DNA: TGCGCCAGCAGCATGGGGGGGGTTAGCAATCAGCCCCAGCATTTT
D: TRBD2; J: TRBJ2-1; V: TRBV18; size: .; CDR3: CASSSRPGLAGSYNEQFF; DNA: TGTGCCAGCTCCTCACGGCCGGGACTAGCGGGGTCCTACAATGAGCAGTTCTTC
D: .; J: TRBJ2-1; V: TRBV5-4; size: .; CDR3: CASSTFGPLTIKDEQFF; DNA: TGTGCCAGCAGCACCTTCGGGCCTCTGACCATTAAAGATGAGCAGTTCTTC
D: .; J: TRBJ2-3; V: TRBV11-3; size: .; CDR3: CASSLDLTGKMARGPSTDTQYF; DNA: TGTGCCAGCAGCTTAGACCTAACGGGGAAAATGGCGAGGGGACCTAGCACAGATACGCAGTATTTT
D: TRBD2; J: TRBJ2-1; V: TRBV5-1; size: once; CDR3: CASSLSPSGTNEQFF; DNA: TGCGCCAGCAGCTTGTCCCCTAGCGGGACGAATGAGCAGTTCTTC
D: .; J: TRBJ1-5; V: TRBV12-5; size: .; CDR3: CASGLGSQPQHF; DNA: TGTGCTAGTGGTTTGGGGAGTCAGCCCCAGCATTTT
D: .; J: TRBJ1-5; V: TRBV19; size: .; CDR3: CASSSTRGVKSNQPQHF; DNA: TGTGCCAGTAGTTCCACTAGAGGGGTAAAGAGCAATCAGCCCCAGCATTTT
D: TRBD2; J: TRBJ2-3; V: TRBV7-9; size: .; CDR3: CASSLRTSTSTDTQYF; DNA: TGTGCCAGCAGCTTACGGACTAGCACTAGCACAGATACGCAGTATTTT
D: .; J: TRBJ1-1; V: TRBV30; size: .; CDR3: CAWRNYRVNTEAFF; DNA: TGTGCCTGGAGGAACTACAGGGTGAATACTGAAGCTTTCTTT
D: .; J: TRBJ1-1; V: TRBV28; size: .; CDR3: CASSDPTLNTEAFF; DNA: TGTGCCAGCAGCGACCCCACTCTGAACACTGAAGCTTTCTTT